A selection of T cell receptor beta chains follows, all from one sample in a study of blood T cells in healthy people across ages. MiXCR was run by TCRdb on the 5' RACE reads, yielding one entry per CDR3 protein. The sample contains about 570,000 distinct CDR3 sequences, 25% to 30% of which appear only once. Sequenced input: blood. The origin of the receptors is a woman aged 70-85 years in good health. The CDR3 runs from the conserved cysteine through the conserved F or W. D genes are given only for firm matches.

J gene: TRBJ1-1
D gene: .
V gene: TRBV5-6
CDR3 protein: CASSLYMALLNTEAFF

J gene: TRBJ2-5
D gene: .
V gene: TRBV3-1
CDR3 protein: CASSQERKVKETQYF

J gene: TRBJ2-3
D gene: .
V gene: TRBV10-2
CDR3 protein: CASSEHRLSTDTQYF

J gene: TRBJ1-4
D gene: .
V gene: TRBV13
CDR3 protein: CASSLHDSSRSEKLFF

J gene: TRBJ1-5
D gene: .
V gene: TRBV7-2
CDR3 protein: CASSLGPSGSNQPQHF

J gene: TRBJ1-2
D gene: TRBD1
V gene: TRBV7-2
CDR3 protein: CASSSDRDSLSYGYTF

J gene: TRBJ1-4
D gene: .
V gene: TRBV6-5
CDR3 protein: CASSSNRLPNEKLFF

J gene: TRBJ2-1
D gene: TRBD2
V gene: TRBV3-1
CDR3 protein: CASSQRLAVAQFF

J gene: TRBJ2-5
D gene: .
V gene: TRBV20-1
CDR3 protein: CSARSPGGETQYF

J gene: TRBJ1-1
D gene: .
V gene: TRBV20-1
CDR3 protein: CSAMTWGEAFF